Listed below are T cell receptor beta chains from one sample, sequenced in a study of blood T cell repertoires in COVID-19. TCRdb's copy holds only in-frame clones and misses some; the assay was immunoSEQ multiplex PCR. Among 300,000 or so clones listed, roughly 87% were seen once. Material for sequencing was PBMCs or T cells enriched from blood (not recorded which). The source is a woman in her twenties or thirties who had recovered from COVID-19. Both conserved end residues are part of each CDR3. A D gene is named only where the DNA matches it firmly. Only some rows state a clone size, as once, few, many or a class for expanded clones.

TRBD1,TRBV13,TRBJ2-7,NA,TGTGCCAGCAGCTCGCGACAGGGACCCTACGAGCAGTACTTC,CASSSRQGPYEQYF
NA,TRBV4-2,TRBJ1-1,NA,TGTGCCAGCAGCCAAGATCAATTTGAGACAGTAGGGTTCGGAGCTTTCTTT,CASSQDQFETVGFGAFF
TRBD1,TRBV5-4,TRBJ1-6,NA,TGTGCCAGCAGCCCGGACAGGGCTTTAGTGAATTCACCCCTCCACTTT,CASSPDRALVNSPLHF
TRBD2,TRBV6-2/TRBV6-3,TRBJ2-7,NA,TGTGCCAGCAGTCGCTCGGGGGGTAGCTCCTACGAGCAGTACTTC,CASSRSGGSSYEQYF
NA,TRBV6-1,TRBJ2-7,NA,TGTGCCAGCAGTGAACAACAGGGCACCTACGAGCAGTACTTC,CASSEQQGTYEQYF
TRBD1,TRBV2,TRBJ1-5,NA,TGTGCCAGCAGTCCCGACAGGGGGGATCAGCCCCAGCATTTT,CASSPDRGDQPQHF
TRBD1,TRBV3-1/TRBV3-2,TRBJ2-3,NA,TGTGCCAGCAGCTCGCGACAGGGCCGCACAGATACGCAGTATTTT,CASSSRQGRTDTQYF
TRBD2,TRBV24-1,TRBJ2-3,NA,TGTGCCACCAGTGATCCCCAGCGGGGGGCTTCAGATACGCAGTATTTT,CATSDPQRGASDTQYF
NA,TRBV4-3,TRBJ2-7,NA,TGCGCCAGCAGCCAAGATCCGGGGGCCTACGAGCAGTACTTC,CASSQDPGAYEQYF
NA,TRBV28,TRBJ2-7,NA,TGTGCCAGCAGTCTGGCCACGTACGAGCAGTACTTC,CASSLATYEQYF
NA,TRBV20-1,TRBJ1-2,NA,TGCAGTGCTAGAGCGAGAAATGGCTACACCTTC,CSARARNGYTF
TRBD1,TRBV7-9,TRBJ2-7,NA,TGTGCCAGCAGCTCGTACGGGACAGGAGCCGAGCAGTACTTC,CASSSYGTGAEQYF
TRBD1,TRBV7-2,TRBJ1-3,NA,TGTGCCAGCAGCTCGACGGGACAGGGGCCAAACACCATATATTTT,CASSSTGQGPNTIYF
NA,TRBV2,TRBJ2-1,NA,TGTGCCAGCAGTGAAGGGTTGGGCAGGGGAGGGAATGAGCAGTTCTTC,CASSEGLGRGGNEQFF
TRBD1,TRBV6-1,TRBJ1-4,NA,TGTGCCAGCAGTGACGGACAGGGGCCTAATGAAAAACTGTTTTTT,CASSDGQGPNEKLFF
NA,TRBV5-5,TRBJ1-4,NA,TGTGCCAGCAGCTTGGGTCAGGGTAAGGGGGAAAAACTGTTTTTT,CASSLGQGKGEKLFF
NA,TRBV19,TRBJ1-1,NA,TGTGCCAGTAGCCGAAGGGGGTCCAACACTGAAGCTTTCTTT,CASSRRGSNTEAFF
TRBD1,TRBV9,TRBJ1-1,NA,TGTGCCAGCAGCGTATTCGAAAAATGGGGACAGGGGGCCGGCACTGAAGCTTTCTTT,CASSVFEKWGQGAGTEAFF
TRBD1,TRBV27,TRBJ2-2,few,TGTGCCAGCAGGACAGGGGAGGAGCTGTTTTTT,CASRTGEELFF
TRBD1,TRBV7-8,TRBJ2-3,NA,TGTGCCAGCAGCCGAGGACAGGGGGCTATGGGACTACTGACAGATACGCAGTATTTT,CASSRGQGAMGLLTDTQYF
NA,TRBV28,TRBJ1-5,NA,TGTGCCAGCAGTTTATCGGCAGGAATCCCTCCCGCGCCCCAGCATTTT,CASSLSAGIPPAPQHF
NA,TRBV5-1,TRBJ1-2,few,TGCGCCAGCAGCCCCGACATATATGGCTACACCTTC,CASSPDIYGYTF
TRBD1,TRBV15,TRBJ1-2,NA,TGTGCCGCCCGCCCCACGGGACAGGTCTATGGCTACACCTTC,CAARPTGQVYGYTF
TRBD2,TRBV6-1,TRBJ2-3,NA,TGTGCCAGCAGTGCACACTTGACTAGCGGGGCCACAGATACGCAGTATTTT,CASSAHLTSGATDTQYF
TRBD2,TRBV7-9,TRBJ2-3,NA,TGTGCCAGCAGCTTAGCGCGGTTAGCGGGGCACACAGATACGCAGTATTTT,CASSLARLAGHTDTQYF
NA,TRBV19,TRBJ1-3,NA,TGTGCCAGTAGTACCCCGGGGGTTGGAAACACCATATATTTT,CASSTPGVGNTIYF